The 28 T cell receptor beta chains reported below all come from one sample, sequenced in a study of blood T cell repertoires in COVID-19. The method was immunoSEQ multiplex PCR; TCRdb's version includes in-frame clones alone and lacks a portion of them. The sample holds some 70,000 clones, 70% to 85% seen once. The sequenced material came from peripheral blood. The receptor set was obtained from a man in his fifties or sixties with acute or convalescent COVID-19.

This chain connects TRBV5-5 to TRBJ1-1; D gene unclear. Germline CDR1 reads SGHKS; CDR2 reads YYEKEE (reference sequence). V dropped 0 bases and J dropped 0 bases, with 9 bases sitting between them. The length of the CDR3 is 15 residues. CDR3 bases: TGTGCCAGCAGCTTGGTCTCTCTTCTGAACACTGAAGCTTTCTTT. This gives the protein CASSLVSLLNTEAFF.

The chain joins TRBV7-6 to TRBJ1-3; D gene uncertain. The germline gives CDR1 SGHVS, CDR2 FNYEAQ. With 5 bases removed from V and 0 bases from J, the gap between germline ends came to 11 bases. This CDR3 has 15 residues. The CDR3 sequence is CASSPPGFSGNTIYF. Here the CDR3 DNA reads TGTGCCAGCAGCCCCCCGGGATTCTCTGGAAACACCATATATTTT. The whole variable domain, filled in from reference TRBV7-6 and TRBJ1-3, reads GAGVSQSPRYKVTKRGQDVALRCDPISGHVSLYWYRQALGQGPEFLTYFNYEAQQDKSGLPNDRFSAERPEGSISTLTIQRTEQRDSAMYRCASSPPGFSGNTIYFGEGSWLTVV.

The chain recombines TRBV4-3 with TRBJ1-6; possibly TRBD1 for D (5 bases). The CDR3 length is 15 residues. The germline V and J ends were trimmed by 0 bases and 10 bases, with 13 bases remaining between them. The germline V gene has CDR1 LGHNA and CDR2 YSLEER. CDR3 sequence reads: CASSQDVGVGSPLHF. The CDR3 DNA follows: TGCGCCAGCAGCCAAGATGTAGGGGTGGGGTCACCCCTCCACTTT.

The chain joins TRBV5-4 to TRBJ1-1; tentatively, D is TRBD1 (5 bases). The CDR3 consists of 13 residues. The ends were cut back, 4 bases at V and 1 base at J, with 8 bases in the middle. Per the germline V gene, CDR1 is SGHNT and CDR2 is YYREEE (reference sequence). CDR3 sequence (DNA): TGTGCCAGCAGCCAAGGACAGAACACTGAAGCTTTCTTT. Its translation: CASSQGQNTEAFF.

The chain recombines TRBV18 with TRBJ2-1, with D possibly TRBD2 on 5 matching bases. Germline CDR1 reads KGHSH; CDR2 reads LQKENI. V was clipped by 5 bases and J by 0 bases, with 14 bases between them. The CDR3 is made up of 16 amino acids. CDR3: CASSSAVGSSYNEQFF. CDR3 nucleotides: TGTGCCAGCTCATCAGCGGTTGGAAGCTCCTACAATGAGCAGTTCTTC.

The CDR3 sequence: CASSFGTGEGTQYF. In nucleotides, the CDR3 is TGTGCCAGCAGCTTTGGAACAGGGGAAGGGACCCAGTACTTC. The chain has TRBV11-2 and TRBJ2-5; 7 bases are a match to TRBD1. Trimming at V came to 3 bases and at J to 7 bases, leaving 8 bases not matched to a gene. This CDR3 spans 14 amino acids. CDR1 and CDR2 (germline): SGHAT, FQNNGV.

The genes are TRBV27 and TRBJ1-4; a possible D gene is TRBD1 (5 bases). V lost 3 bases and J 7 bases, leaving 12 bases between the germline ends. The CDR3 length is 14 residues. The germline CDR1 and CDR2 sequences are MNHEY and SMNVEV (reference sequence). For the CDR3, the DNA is TGTGCCAGCAGTTTCGGGGGAGTGGGTGAAAAACTGTTTTTT. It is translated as CASSFGGVGEKLFF.

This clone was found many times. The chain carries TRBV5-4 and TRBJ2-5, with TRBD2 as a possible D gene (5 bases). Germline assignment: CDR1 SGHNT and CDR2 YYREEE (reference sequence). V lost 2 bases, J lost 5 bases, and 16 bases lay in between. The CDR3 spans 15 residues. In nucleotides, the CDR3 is TGTGCCAGCAGCTTTAGGCAGAGCGGAGTGGAGACCCAGTACTTC. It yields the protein CASSFRQSGVETQYF.

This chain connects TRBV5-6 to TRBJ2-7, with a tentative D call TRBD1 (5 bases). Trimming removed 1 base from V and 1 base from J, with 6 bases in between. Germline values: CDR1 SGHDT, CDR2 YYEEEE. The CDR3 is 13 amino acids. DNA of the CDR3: TGTGCCAGCAGCTTGCGACAGTCCTACGAGCAGTACTTC. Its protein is CASSLRQSYEQYF.

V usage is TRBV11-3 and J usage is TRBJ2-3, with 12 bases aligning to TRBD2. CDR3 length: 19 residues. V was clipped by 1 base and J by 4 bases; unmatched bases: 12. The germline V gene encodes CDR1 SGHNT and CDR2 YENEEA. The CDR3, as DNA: TGTGCCAGCAGCTTAGCCCCACTACTACTAGCGGGGGGTTCAGATACGCAGTATTTT. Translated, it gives CASSLAPLLLAGGSDTQYF.

This CDR3 reads CASSETRQGASSPLHF. CDR3 nucleotide sequence: TGTGCCAGCAGTGAAACCAGACAGGGGGCAAGTTCACCCCTCCACTTT. The rearrangement uses TRBV25-1 and TRBJ1-6; 10 bases are a match to TRBD1. The CDR3 covers 16 residues. CDR1 and CDR2 (germline): MGHDK, SYGVNS. V shed 2 bases and J 9 bases; nucleotides not matched to a gene: 7.

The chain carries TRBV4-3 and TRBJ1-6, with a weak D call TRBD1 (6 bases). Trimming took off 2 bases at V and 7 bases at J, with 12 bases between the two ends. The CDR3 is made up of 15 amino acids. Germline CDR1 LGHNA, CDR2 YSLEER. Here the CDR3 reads CASSQIGTSNSPLHF. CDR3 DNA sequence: TGCGCCAGCAGCCAAATTGGGACATCGAATTCACCCCTCCACTTT.

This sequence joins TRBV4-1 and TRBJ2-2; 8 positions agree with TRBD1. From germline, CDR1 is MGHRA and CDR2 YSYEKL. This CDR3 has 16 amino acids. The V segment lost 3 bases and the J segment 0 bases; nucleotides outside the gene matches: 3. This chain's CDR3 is CASSHRQGPNTGELFF. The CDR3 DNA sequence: TGCGCCAGCAGCCACAGACAGGGGCCGAACACCGGGGAGCTGTTTTTT.

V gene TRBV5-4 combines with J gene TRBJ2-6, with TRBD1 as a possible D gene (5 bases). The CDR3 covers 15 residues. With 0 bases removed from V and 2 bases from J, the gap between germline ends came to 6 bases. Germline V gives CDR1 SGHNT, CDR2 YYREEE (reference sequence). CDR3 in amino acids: CASSLARAGANVLTF. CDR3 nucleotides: TGTGCCAGCAGCTTGGCCAGGGCTGGGGCCAACGTCCTGACTTTC.

The CDR3 bases are TGCGCCAGCAGCTTGAGCCCCCAGGGGGCAGGTGAAAAACTGTTTTTT. Translated: CASSLSPQGAGEKLFF. This rearrangement joins TRBV5-1 to TRBJ1-4; 8 nucleotides align to TRBD1. Germline CDR1 SGHRS, CDR2 YFSETQ. V lost 1 base to trimming and J lost 7 bases; unmatched junction nucleotides: 9. The CDR3 sequence is 16 residues long. Full variable domain (missing parts from reference TRBV5-1 and TRBJ1-4): KAGVTQTPRYLIKTRGQQVTLSCSPISGHRSVSWYQQTPGQGLQFLFEYFSETQRNKGNFPGRFSGRQFSNSRSEMNVSTLELGDSALYLCASSLSPQGAGEKLFFGSGTQLSVL.

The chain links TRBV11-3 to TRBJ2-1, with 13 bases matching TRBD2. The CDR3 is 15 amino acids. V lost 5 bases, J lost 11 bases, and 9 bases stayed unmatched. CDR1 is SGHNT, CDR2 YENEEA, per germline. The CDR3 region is CASSLPGLAGIKQFF. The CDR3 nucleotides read TGTGCCAGCAGCCTACCGGGACTAGCGGGGATTAAGCAGTTCTTC.

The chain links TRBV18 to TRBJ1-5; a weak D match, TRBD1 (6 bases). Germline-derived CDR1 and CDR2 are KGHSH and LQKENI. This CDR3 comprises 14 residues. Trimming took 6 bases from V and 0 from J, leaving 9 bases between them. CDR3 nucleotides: TGTGCCAGCTCCGAGGACAGTAGCAATCAGCCCCAGCATTTT. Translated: CASSEDSSNQPQHF.

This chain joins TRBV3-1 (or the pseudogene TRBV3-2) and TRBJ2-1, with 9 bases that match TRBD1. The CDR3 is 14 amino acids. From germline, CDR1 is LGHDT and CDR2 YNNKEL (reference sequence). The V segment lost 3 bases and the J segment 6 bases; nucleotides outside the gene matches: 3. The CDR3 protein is CASSHPDRGNEQFF. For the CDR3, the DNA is TGTGCCAGCAGCCACCCGGACAGGGGCAATGAGCAGTTCTTC.

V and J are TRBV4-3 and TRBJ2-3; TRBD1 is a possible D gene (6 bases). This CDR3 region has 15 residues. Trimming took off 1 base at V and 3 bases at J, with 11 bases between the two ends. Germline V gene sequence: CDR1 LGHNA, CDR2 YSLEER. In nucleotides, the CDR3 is TGCGCCAGCAGCCAAGGGACAGATCCTACAGATACGCAGTATTTT. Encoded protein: CASSQGTDPTDTQYF.

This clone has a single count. The CDR3 DNA follows: TGTGCCAGCAGCGGACAGGGTCCTAACTATGGCTACACCTTC. Its translation: CASSGQGPNYGYTF. The chain has TRBV6-5 and TRBJ1-2, with 8 positions matching TRBD1. Trimming took 6 bases from V and 0 from J; bases not matched to a gene: 3. Germline V gives CDR1 MNHEY, CDR2 SVGAGI. This CDR3 is built from 14 residues.

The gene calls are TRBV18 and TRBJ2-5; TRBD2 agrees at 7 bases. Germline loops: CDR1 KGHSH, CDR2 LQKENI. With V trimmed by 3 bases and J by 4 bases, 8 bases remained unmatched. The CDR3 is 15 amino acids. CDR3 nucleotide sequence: TGTGCCAGCTCACCTACCGGGGGGTTAGGAGAGACCCAGTACTTC. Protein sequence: CASSPTGGLGETQYF.

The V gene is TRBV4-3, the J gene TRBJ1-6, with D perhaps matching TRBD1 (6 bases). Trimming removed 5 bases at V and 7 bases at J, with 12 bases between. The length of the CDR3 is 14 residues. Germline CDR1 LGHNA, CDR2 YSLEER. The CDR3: CASSRITGNSPLHF. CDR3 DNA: TGCGCCAGCAGCAGGATTACAGGGAATTCACCCCTCCACTTT.

The CDR3 protein is CASSLQGPLDYGYTF. The CDR3 nucleotides are TGTGCCAGCAGCCTACAGGGGCCCCTCGACTATGGCTACACCTTC. The chain couples TRBV21-1 to TRBJ1-2; TRBD1 is taken as the D call from the table, unchecked against the DNA. TRBV21-1 is a recognized pseudogene. The length of the CDR3 is 15 residues.

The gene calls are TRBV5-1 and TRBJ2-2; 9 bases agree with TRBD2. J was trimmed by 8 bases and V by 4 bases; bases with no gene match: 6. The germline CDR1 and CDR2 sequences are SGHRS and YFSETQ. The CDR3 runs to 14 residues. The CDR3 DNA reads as TGCGCCAGCAGCCTGAGGACTAGCGTGGGGGAGCTGTTTTTT. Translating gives CASSLRTSVGELFF. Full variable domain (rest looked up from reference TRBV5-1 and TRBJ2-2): KAGVTQTPRYLIKTRGQQVTLSCSPISGHRSVSWYQQTPGQGLQFLFEYFSETQRNKGNFPGRFSGRQFSNSRSEMNVSTLELGDSALYLCASSLRTSVGELFFGEGSRLTVL.

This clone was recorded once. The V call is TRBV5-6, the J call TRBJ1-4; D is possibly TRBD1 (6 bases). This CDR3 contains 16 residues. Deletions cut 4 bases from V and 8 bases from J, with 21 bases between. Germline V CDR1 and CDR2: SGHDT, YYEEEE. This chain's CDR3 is CASSGNGAGAGEKLFF. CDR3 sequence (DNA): TGTGCCAGCAGCGGCAATGGGGCAGGGGCAGGGGAAAAACTGTTTTTT. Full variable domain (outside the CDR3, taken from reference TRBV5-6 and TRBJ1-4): DAGVTQSPTHLIKTRGQQVTLRCSPKSGHDTVSWYQQALGQGPQFIFQYYEEEERQRGNFPDRFSGHQFPNYSSELNVNALLLGDSALYLCASSGNGAGAGEKLFFGSGTQLSVL.

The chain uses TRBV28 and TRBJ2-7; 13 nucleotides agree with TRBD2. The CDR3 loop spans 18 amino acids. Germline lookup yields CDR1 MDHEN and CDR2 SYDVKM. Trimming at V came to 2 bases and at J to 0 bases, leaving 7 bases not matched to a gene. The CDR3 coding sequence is TGTGCCAGCAGTTTAACGGGACTAGCGGGGAGTAACTCCTACGAGCAGTACTTC. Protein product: CASSLTGLAGSNSYEQYF.

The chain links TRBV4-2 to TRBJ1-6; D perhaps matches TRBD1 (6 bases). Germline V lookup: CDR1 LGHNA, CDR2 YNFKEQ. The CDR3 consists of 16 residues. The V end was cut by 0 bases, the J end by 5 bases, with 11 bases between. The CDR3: CASSQDGQRNNSPLHF. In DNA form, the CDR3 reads TGTGCCAGCAGCCAAGACGGACAGAGGAATAATTCACCCCTCCACTTT.

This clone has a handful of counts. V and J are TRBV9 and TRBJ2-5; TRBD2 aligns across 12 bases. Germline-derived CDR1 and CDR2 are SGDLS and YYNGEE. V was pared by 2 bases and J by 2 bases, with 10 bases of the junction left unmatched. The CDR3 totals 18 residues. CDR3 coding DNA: TGTGCCAGCAGCGTCAGCCTAGCGGGGGGGACGGGGCAAGAGACCCAGTACTTC. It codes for CASSVSLAGGTGQETQYF.